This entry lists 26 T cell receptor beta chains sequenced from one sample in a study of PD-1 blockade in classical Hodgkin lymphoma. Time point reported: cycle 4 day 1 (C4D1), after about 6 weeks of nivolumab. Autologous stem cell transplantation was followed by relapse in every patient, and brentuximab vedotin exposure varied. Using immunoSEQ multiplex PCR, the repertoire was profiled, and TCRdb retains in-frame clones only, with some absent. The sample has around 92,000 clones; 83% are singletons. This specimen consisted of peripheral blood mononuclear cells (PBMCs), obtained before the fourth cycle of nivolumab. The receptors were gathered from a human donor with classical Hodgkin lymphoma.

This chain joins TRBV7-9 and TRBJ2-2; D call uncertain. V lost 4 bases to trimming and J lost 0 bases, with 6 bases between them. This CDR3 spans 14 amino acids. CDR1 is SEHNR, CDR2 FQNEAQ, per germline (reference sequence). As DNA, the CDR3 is TGTGCCAGCAGCTCCAGTTCGAACACCGGGGAGCTGTTTTTT. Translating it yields CASSSSSNTGELFF.

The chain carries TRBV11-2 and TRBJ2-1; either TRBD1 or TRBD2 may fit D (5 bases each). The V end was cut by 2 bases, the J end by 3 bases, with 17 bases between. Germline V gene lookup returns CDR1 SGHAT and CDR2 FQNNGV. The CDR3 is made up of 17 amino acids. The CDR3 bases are TGTGCCAGCAGCTTATACGGTGCAGGGACCAACTACAATGAGCAGTTCTTC. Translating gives CASSLYGAGTNYNEQFF.

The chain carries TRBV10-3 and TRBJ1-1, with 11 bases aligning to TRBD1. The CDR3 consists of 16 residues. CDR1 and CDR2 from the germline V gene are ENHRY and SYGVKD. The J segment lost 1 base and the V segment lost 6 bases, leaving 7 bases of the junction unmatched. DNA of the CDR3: TGTGCCATCAGAGACCGGGACAGGGGGACGAACACTGAAGCTTTCTTT. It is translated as CAIRDRDRGTNTEAFF.

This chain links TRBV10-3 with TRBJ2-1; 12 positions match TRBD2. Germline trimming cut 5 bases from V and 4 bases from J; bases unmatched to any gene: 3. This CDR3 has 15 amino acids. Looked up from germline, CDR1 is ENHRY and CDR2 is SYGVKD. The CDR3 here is CAISRTSGEYNEQFF. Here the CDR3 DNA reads TGTGCCATCAGTCGGACTAGCGGGGAATACAATGAGCAGTTCTTC.

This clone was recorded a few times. The DNA of the CDR3 is TGTGCCAGCAGCATGGACAGCTCCTACGAGCAGTACTTC. It specifies CASSMDSSYEQYF. This chain connects TRBV7-9 to TRBJ2-7; D possibly corresponds to TRBD1 (6 bases). The CDR3 length is 13 residues. With 5 bases removed from V and 0 bases from J, the gap between germline ends came to 8 bases. Germline V gene data show CDR1 as SEHNR and CDR2 as FQNEAQ (reference sequence).

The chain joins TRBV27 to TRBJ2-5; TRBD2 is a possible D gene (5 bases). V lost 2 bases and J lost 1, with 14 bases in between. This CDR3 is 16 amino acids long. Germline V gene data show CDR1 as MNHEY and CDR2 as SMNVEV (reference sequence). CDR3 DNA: TGTGCCAGCAGTTTAAGGTGGCCTAGCAGCCAAGAGACCCAGTACTTC. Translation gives CASSLRWPSSQETQYF.

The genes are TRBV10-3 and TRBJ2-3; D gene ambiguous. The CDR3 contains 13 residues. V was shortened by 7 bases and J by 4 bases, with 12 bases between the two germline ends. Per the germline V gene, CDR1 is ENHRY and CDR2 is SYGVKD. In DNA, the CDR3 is TGTGCCATCACCCCGGACGCCTCAGATACGCAGTATTTT. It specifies CAITPDASDTQYF.

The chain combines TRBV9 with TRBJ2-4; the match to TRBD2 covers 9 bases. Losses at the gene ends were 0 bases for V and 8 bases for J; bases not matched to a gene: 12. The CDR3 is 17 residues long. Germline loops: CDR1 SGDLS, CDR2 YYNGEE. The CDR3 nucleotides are TGTGCCAGCAGCGTAGGTGGTGTAGCGGGAGAATTCGACATTCAGTACTTC. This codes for CASSVGGVAGEFDIQYF.

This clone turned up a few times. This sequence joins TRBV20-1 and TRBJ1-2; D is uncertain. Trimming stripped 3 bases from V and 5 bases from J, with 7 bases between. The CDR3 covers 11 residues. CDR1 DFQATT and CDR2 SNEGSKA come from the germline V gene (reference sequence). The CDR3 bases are TGCAGTGCTAGCGCGGATTATGGCTACACCTTC. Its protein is CSASADYGYTF.

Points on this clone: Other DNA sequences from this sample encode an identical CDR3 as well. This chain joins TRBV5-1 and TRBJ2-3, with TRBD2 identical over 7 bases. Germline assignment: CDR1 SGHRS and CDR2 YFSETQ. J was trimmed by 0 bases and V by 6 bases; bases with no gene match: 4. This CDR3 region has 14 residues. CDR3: CASIRGGSTDTQYF. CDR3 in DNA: TGCGCCAGCATCCGGGGAGGGAGCACAGATACGCAGTATTTT. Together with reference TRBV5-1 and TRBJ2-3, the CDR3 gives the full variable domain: KAGVTQTPRYLIKTRGQQVTLSCSPISGHRSVSWYQQTPGQGLQFLFEYFSETQRNKGNFPGRFSGRQFSNSRSEMNVSTLELGDSALYLCASIRGGSTDTQYFGPGTRLTVL.

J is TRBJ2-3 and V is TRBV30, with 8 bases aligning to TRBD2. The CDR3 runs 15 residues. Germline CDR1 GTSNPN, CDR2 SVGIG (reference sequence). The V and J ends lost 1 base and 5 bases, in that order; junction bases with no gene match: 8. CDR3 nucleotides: TGTGCCTGGAGTGCGCCCGGGAGGGCCGGAGATACGCAGTATTTT. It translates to CAWSAPGRAGDTQYF.

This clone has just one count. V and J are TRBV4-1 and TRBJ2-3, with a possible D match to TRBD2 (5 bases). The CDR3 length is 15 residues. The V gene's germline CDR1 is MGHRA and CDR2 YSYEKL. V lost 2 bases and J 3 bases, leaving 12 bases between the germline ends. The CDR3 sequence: CASSQRQRSTDTQYF. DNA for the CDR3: TGCGCCAGCAGCCAACGGCAGCGGTCTACAGATACGCAGTATTTT.

The CDR3 here is CASSLAVAAAYEQYF. In DNA form, the CDR3 reads TGTGCCAGCAGCTTAGCCGTAGCGGCAGCCTACGAGCAGTACTTC. The V call is TRBV7-2, the J call TRBJ2-7, with D possibly TRBD2 on 6 matching bases. Trimming removed 0 bases at V and 2 bases at J, with 11 bases between. CDR1 and CDR2 (germline): SGHTA, FQGNSA. This CDR3 is 15 amino acids long.

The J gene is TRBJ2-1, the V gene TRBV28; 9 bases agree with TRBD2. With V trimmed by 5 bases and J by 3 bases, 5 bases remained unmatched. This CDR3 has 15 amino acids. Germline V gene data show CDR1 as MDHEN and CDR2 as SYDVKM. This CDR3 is CASSRPAGGYNEQFF. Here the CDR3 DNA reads TGTGCCAGCAGTCGGCCAGCGGGAGGCTACAATGAGCAGTTCTTC.

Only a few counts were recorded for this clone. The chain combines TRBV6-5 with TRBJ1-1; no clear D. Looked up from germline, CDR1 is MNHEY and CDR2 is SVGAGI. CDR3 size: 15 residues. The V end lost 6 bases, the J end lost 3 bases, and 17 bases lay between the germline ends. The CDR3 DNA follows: TGTGCCAGCAGAAGGGCCCCGGGCGGGGACACTGAAGCTTTCTTT. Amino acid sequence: CASRRAPGGDTEAFF.

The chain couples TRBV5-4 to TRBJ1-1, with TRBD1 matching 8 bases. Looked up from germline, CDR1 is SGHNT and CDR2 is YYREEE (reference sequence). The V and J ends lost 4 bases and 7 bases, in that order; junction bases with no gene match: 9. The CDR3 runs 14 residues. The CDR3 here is CASSPQGVRGEAFF. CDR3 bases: TGTGCCAGCAGCCCACAGGGGGTTAGGGGTGAAGCTTTCTTT.

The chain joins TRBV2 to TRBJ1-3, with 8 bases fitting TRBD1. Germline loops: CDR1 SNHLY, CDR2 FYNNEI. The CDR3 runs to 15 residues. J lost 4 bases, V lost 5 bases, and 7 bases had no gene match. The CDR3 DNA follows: TGTGCCAGCAGTTCGGACAGGGTAGGGGGAAACACCATATATTTT. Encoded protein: CASSSDRVGGNTIYF.

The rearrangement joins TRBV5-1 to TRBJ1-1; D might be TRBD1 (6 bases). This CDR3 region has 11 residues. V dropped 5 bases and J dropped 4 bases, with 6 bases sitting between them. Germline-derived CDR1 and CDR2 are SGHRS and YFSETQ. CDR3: CASRDSTEAFF. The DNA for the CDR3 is TGCGCCAGCAGGGACAGCACTGAAGCTTTCTTT.

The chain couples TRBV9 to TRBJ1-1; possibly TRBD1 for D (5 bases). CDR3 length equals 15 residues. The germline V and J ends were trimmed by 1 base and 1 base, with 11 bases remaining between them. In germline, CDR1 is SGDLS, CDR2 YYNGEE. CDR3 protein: CASSVQGKGNTEAFF. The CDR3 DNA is TGTGCCAGCAGCGTACAGGGAAAGGGGAACACTGAAGCTTTCTTT.

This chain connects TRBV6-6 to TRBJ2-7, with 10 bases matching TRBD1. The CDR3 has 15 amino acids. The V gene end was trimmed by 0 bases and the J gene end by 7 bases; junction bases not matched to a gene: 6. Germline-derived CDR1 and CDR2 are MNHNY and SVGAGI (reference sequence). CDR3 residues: CASSYSRTGGNEQYF. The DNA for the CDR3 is TGTGCCAGCAGTTACTCCCGGACAGGGGGGAATGAGCAGTACTTC.

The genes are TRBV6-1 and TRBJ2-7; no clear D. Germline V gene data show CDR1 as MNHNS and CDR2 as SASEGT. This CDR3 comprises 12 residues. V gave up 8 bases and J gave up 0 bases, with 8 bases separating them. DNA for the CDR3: TGTGCCAGCCTTCGCAACTCCTACGAGCAGTACTTC. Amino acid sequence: CASLRNSYEQYF.

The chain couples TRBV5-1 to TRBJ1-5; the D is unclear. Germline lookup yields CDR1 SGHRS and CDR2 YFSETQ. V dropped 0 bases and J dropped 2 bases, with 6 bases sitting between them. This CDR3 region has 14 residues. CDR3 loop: CASSLAGRNQPQHF. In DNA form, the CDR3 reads TGCGCCAGCAGCTTGGCCGGACGCAATCAGCCCCAGCATTTT.

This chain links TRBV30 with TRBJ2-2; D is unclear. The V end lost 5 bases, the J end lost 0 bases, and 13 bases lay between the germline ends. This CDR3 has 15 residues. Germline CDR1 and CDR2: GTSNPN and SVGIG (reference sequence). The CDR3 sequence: CAWGHSRANTGELFF. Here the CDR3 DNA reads TGTGCCTGGGGTCATAGTAGGGCGAACACCGGGGAGCTGTTTTTT.

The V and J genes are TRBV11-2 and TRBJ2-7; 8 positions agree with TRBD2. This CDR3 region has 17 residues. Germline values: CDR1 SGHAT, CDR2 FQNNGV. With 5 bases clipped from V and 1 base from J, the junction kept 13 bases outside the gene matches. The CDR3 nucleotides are TGTGCCAGCAGCATTACTAGCGGAGGGATCTATTCCTACGAGCAGTACTTC. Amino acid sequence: CASSITSGGIYSYEQYF.

The CDR3 region has the DNA TGTGCCAGTAGTATAGGCAGGATCAATGAGCAGTTCTTC. This gives the protein CASSIGRINEQFF. The chain joins TRBV19 to TRBJ2-1; D remains unclear. Germline assignment: CDR1 LNHDA and CDR2 SQIVND (reference sequence). The CDR3 sequence is 13 residues long. The V end lost 1 base, the J end lost 6 bases, and 7 bases lay between the germline ends.

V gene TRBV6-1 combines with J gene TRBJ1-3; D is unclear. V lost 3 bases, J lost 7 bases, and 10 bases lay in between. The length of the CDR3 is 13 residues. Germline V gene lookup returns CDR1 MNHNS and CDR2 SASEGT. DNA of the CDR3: TGTGCCAGCAGTGAGGTTCGGGAGAACACCATATATTTT. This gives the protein CASSEVRENTIYF.